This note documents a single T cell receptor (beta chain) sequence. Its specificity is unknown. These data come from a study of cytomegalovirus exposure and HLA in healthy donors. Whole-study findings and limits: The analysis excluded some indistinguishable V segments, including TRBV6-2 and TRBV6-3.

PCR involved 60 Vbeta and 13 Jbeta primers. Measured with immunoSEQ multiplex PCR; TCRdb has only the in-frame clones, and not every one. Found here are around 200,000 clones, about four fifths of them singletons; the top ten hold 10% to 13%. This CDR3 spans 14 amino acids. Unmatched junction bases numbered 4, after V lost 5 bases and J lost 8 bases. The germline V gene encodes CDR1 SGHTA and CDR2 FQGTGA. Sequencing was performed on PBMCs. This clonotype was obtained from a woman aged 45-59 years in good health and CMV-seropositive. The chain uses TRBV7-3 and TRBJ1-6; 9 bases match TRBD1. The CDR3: CASSITGGDSPLHF. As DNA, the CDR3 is TGTGCCAGCAGCATTACAGGGGGCGATTCACCCCTCCACTTT.